The 27 T cell receptor beta chains below all came from one sample that was sequenced in a study of T cell responses to AZD1222 COVID-19 vaccine. Clones were read by immunoSEQ multiplex PCR, and TCRdb kept only the in-frame ones, dropping some. Of around 83,000 clones listed, roughly nine tenths were seen once; the top ten hold around 5%. Specimen: peripheral blood, collected on day 0 of AZD1222 vaccination. The receptors here all came from an adult in good health.

V and J are TRBV7-2 and TRBJ2-3, with 9 bases identical to TRBD2. Losses at the gene ends were 1 base for V and 2 bases for J; bases not matched to a gene: 7. CDR1 is SGHTA and CDR2 is FQGNSA in the germline V gene. The CDR3 runs to 17 residues. The CDR3 DNA reads TGTGCCAGCAGCTTAGTGGCTAGCGGGATCTCCACAGATACGCAGTATTTT. Protein product: CASSLVASGISTDTQYF.

As DNA, the CDR3 is TGTGCCAGCTCACCACCGGGACTAGCGGGAAACACCGGGGAGCTGTTTTTT. Translation: CASSPPGLAGNTGELFF. This chain links TRBV18 with TRBJ2-2, with 13 nucleotides matching TRBD2. Germline V lookup: CDR1 KGHSH, CDR2 LQKENI. The V and J ends lost 0 bases and 2 bases, in that order; junction bases with no gene match: 0. The length of the CDR3 is 17 residues.

The chain is built from TRBV6-7 and TRBJ1-3; 11 bases are a match to TRBD1. TRBV6-7 is an ORF, and what it does is uncertain. There are 19 residues in the CDR3. With 6 bases clipped from V and 4 bases from J, the junction kept 17 bases outside the gene matches. The CDR3 nucleotides are TGTGCCAGCAGCCGAGTCGGGACAGGGGGGAGGTTTAGGGGAAACACCATATATTTT. It translates to CASSRVGTGGRFRGNTIYF.

The V call is TRBV7-3, the J call TRBJ2-1; 7 nucleotides line up with TRBD2. The V gene's germline CDR1 is SGHTA and CDR2 FQGTGA. V gave up 2 bases and J gave up 4 bases; unmatched junction bases: 5. This CDR3 is 15 amino acids long. CDR3 sequence: CASSLYGGSYNEQFF. CDR3 nucleotides: TGTGCCAGCAGCTTATACGGGGGGTCGTACAATGAGCAGTTCTTC.

The chain links TRBV6-5 to TRBJ1-5; D perhaps matches TRBD1 (5 bases). The germline CDR1 and CDR2 sequences are MNHEY and SVGAGI. The CDR3 loop spans 15 amino acids. V lost 6 bases and J lost 0, with 12 bases in between. The CDR3 DNA reads as TGTGCCAGCAGGGCAGGGAGGGTTAGCAATCAGCCCCAGCATTTT. The encoded protein is CASRAGRVSNQPQHF.

This chain uses TRBV6-5 with TRBJ2-7, with D unclear. Trimming left V 8 bases short and J 6 bases short, with 17 bases between. Per germline, CDR1 MNHEY and CDR2 SVGAGI. There are 13 residues in the CDR3. The CDR3 spells CASGPFSDLEQYF. In DNA form, the CDR3 reads TGTGCCAGCGGCCCCTTCTCCGATCTCGAGCAGTACTTC.

This chain connects TRBV11-2 to TRBJ2-7; 9 bases agree with TRBD2. With 4 bases clipped from V and 6 bases from J, the junction kept 22 bases outside the gene matches. The length of the CDR3 is 19 residues. From germline, CDR1 is SGHAT and CDR2 FQNNGV. The CDR3 is CASSSPRGSGRGGQGEQYF. The CDR3 DNA reads TGTGCCAGCAGCTCCCCCCGCGGTAGCGGGAGAGGGGGTCAAGGCGAGCAGTACTTC.

This chain uses TRBV5-4 with TRBJ2-5; 10 nucleotides match TRBD1. V shed 1 base and J 3 bases; nucleotides not matched to a gene: 6. The CDR3 is 16 residues long. The germline V gene has CDR1 SGHNT and CDR2 YYREEE (reference sequence). CDR3: CASSLYGQGDKETQYF. The CDR3 DNA reads TGTGCCAGCAGCTTGTACGGACAGGGGGATAAAGAGACCCAGTACTTC.

The chain employs TRBV28 and TRBJ1-2; D is undetermined. Trimming stripped 5 bases from V and 4 bases from J, with 8 bases between. Germline CDR1 MDHEN, CDR2 SYDVKM. This CDR3 has 12 amino acids. CDR3: CASSPRPYGYTF. The CDR3 DNA sequence: TGTGCCAGCAGTCCTCGGCCCTATGGCTACACCTTC.

The chain combines TRBV3-1 (or the pseudogene TRBV3-2) with TRBJ2-1, with 7 nucleotides matching TRBD2. Unmatched junction bases numbered 10, after V lost 3 bases and J lost 8 bases. Germline V CDR1 and CDR2: LGHDT, YNNKEL (reference sequence). The CDR3 spans 15 residues. The CDR3 spells CASSQRRELAHEQFF. CDR3 DNA sequence: TGTGCCAGCAGCCAGCGGCGGGAGCTAGCCCATGAGCAGTTCTTC.

V gene TRBV7-2 combines with J gene TRBJ1-2; 7 bases fit TRBD1. Germline CDR1 is SGHTA and CDR2 is FQGNSA. V lost 0 bases, J lost 6 bases, and 10 bases stayed unmatched. This CDR3 has 16 residues. The CDR3 protein is CASSLATYRGGNGYTF. The CDR3 DNA follows: TGTGCCAGCAGCTTAGCGACGTACAGGGGAGGGAATGGCTACACCTTC.

The rearrangement links TRBV19 to TRBJ1-2; D gene ambiguous. The CDR3 is 14 amino acids. V was shortened by 4 bases and J by 1 base, with 10 bases between the two germline ends. Germline-derived CDR1 and CDR2 are LNHDA and SQIVND (reference sequence). Here the CDR3 DNA reads TGTGCCAGTAGTACTTACAGCTTTAACTATGGCTACACCTTC. Amino acid sequence: CASSTYSFNYGYTF.

The chain links TRBV5-3 to TRBJ2-5; 8 bases are a match to TRBD2. TRBV5-3 belongs to the ORF category, with a function that is uncertain. This CDR3 region has 14 residues. Written as DNA, the CDR3 is TGTCCTAGTCCGCAGCGGGAGTTCGGGGAGACCCAGTACTTC. It yields the protein CPSPQREFGETQYF.

This clone has a single count. The chain is built from TRBV6-2 or TRBV6-3 and TRBJ1-5, with 8 bases lining up with TRBD1. This CDR3 has 14 amino acids. Germline V gives CDR1 MNHEY, CDR2 SVGEGT. The V segment lost 2 bases and the J segment 7 bases; nucleotides outside the gene matches: 4. CDR3 loop: CASSYNRGSQPQHF. CDR3 in DNA: TGTGCCAGCAGTTACAACAGGGGGAGCCAGCCCCAGCATTTT.

This chain connects TRBV27 to TRBJ1-1; D is unresolved. The CDR3 contains 14 residues. Germline V gene lookup returns CDR1 MNHEY and CDR2 SMNVEV (reference sequence). The germline V and J ends were trimmed by 3 bases and 1 base, with 9 bases remaining between them. CDR3 sequence (DNA): TGTGCCAGCAGTTTTTTGGCGAGGAACACTGAAGCTTTCTTT. This sequence encodes CASSFLARNTEAFF.

This chain uses TRBV5-1 with TRBJ1-1, with 7 bases fitting TRBD1. With 0 bases clipped from V and 1 base from J, the junction kept 3 bases outside the gene matches. Germline CDR1 and CDR2: SGHRS and YFSETQ. The CDR3 contains 15 residues. CDR3 sequence: CASSLETGTNTEAFF. In DNA, the CDR3 is TGCGCCAGCAGCTTGGAGACAGGGACGAACACTGAAGCTTTCTTT.

This clone appeared a few times. The chain employs TRBV2 and TRBJ1-1; 9 bases are shared with TRBD1. The V and J ends lost 6 bases and 1 base, in that order; junction bases with no gene match: 3. Per the germline V gene, CDR1 is SNHLY and CDR2 is FYNNEI. This CDR3 contains 14 residues. The CDR3 DNA reads as TGTGCCAGCAGCATACAGGGGGCGAACACTGAAGCTTTCTTT. Protein product: CASSIQGANTEAFF.

This chain connects TRBV27 to TRBJ2-3; weak D call: TRBD2 (5 bases). The germline gives CDR1 MNHEY, CDR2 SMNVEV (reference sequence). Deletions cut 5 bases from V and 1 base from J, with 10 bases between. There are 14 residues in the CDR3. The CDR3 coding sequence is TGTGCCAGCAGTCTCGTTAGCGGCACAGATACGCAGTATTTT. Its protein is CASSLVSGTDTQYF.

The chain is built from TRBV2 and TRBJ2-7; unclear D gene. The CDR3 is made up of 14 amino acids. Germline assignment: CDR1 SNHLY and CDR2 FYNNEI. The V gene lost 4 bases and the J gene lost 4 bases, with 14 bases spanning the gap. CDR3 residues: CASSVRGEPYEQYF. As DNA, the CDR3 is TGTGCCAGCAGTGTTCGCGGCGAGCCGTACGAGCAGTACTTC.

V and J are TRBV5-1 and TRBJ2-7, with TRBD2 matching over 10 bases. J gave up 0 bases and V 2 bases, and 2 bases lay outside the gene matches. The CDR3 loop spans 15 amino acids. The germline V gene has CDR1 SGHRS and CDR2 YFSETQ. CDR3 protein: CASSFGLADSYEQYF. DNA of the CDR3: TGCGCCAGCAGCTTTGGACTAGCGGACTCCTACGAGCAGTACTTC.

The chain recombines TRBV9 with TRBJ1-1, with D possibly matching TRBD1 (5 bases). Trimming removed 4 bases from V and 2 bases from J, with 12 bases in between. The CDR3 length is 14 residues. Looked up from germline, CDR1 is SGDLS and CDR2 is YYNGEE. In nucleotides, the CDR3 is TGTGCCAGCAGCTTACAGGTTTTTAACACTGAAGCTTTCTTT. Translated: CASSLQVFNTEAFF.

This sequence joins TRBV30 and TRBJ1-5, with D hard to call. This CDR3 region has 13 residues. The germline V and J ends were trimmed by 5 bases and 1 base, with 9 bases remaining between them. Germline values: CDR1 GTSNPN, CDR2 SVGIG (reference sequence). The CDR3 DNA reads as TGTGCCTGGGCAGGTGGAAGCAATCAGCCCCAGCATTTT. Translated: CAWAGGSNQPQHF.

This chain links TRBV2 with TRBJ1-3; TRBD1 matches at 8 bases. Germline values: CDR1 SNHLY, CDR2 FYNNEI. The CDR3 totals 14 residues. The junction had 4 bases not matched to a gene; V was cut back by 4 bases and J by 5 bases. The CDR3 bases are TGTGCCAGCAGTGGGACAGGGTGGAGAAACACCATATATTTT. Translating it yields CASSGTGWRNTIYF.

The table lists this clone with a count of one. The chain couples TRBV27 to TRBJ2-1, with TRBD2 matching 11 bases. J was trimmed by 6 bases and V by 5 bases; bases with no gene match: 6. CDR1 is MNHEY, CDR2 SMNVEV, per germline (reference sequence). The CDR3 is 15 amino acids. The CDR3 here is CASSTSTSGSNEQFF. The DNA for the CDR3 is TGTGCCAGCAGTACCAGTACTAGCGGGAGCAATGAGCAGTTCTTC.

V gene TRBV29-1 combines with J gene TRBJ1-4; 7 positions agree with TRBD1. V lost 2 bases to trimming and J lost 10 bases; unmatched junction nucleotides: 19. This CDR3 is 17 amino acids long. CDR1 is SQVTM, CDR2 ANQGSEA, per germline. This CDR3 is CSVETREGTVPGGKLFF. CDR3 DNA sequence: TGCAGCGTTGAAACGCGCGAGGGGACAGTACCCGGGGGAAAACTGTTTTTT.

This clone is large by share. The chain links TRBV4-1 to TRBJ2-1, with D possibly being TRBD2 (5 bases). V shed 8 bases and J shed 8 bases, with 19 bases lying between them. Germline V gives CDR1 MGHRA, CDR2 YSYEKL. The length of the CDR3 is 14 residues. The DNA of the CDR3 is TGCGCCAGCCGAGACCCCGTGAGGGCCGATGAGCAGTTCTTC. Translation: CASRDPVRADEQFF.

The chain is built from TRBV7-9 and TRBJ1-2; 8 bases are shared with TRBD1. This CDR3 is 13 amino acids long. Germline values: CDR1 SEHNR, CDR2 FQNEAQ (reference sequence). J lost 7 bases, V lost 6 bases, and 7 bases had no gene match. CDR3 in amino acids: CASRTGTGGGYTF. The DNA of the CDR3 is TGTGCCAGCAGAACCGGGACAGGAGGTGGCTACACCTTC.